This entry is about one T cell receptor (beta chain). This record comes from a study of T cell responses to AZD1222 COVID-19 vaccine. CDR1 and CDR2 (germline): SNHLY, FYNNEI. Germline trimming cut 10 bases from V and 6 bases from J; bases unmatched to any gene: 7. The CDR3 length is 13 residues. Sequencing was performed with immunoSEQ multiplex PCR; in TCRdb, only in-frame clones are kept and a portion is missing. This table holds some 170,000 clones, approximately 94% found once. The input for sequencing was peripheral blood, taken 28 days after the second AZD1222 dose. The V gene is TRBV2, the J gene TRBJ2-7, with 12 bases fitting TRBD2. This clonotype originated in an adult who received the AZD1222 COVID-19 vaccine. The CDR3 sequence: CATTGLAGSEQYF. CDR3 DNA sequence: TGTGCCACCACGGGACTAGCGGGTTCCGAGCAGTACTTC.